The present T cell receptor beta chain was sequenced within a study of blood T cell repertoires in COVID-19. V was pared by 5 bases and J by 4 bases, with 3 bases of the junction left unmatched. This CDR3 is built from 13 residues. Germline V gene lookup returns CDR1 SGHNT and CDR2 YENEEA. Assay: immunoSEQ multiplex PCR; the TCRdb copy retains only in-frame clones and omits some. This sample has a few hundred thousand clones; approximately 83% occur once, and the top ten carry less than 2.5%. Sequenced input: PBMCs or T cells enriched from blood (not recorded which). The V call is TRBV11-3, the J call TRBJ2-7; 9 bases are shared with TRBD1. The clonotype comes from a young man who had recovered from COVID-19. The CDR3 region is CASSAGTGYEQYF. CDR3 sequence (DNA): TGTGCCAGCAGCGCCGGGACAGGGTACGAGCAGTACTTC.